This T cell receptor beta chain was identified in a study of blood T cell repertoires in COVID-19. Residents of 24 US areas, aged roughly 18 to 90 years, made up the participants. Trimming took off 4 bases at V and 8 bases at J, with 20 bases between the two ends. The germline gives CDR1 LNHDA, CDR2 SQIVND (reference sequence). This CDR3 comprises 16 residues. Using immunoSEQ multiplex PCR, the repertoire was profiled, and TCRdb retains in-frame clones only, with some absent. The sample contains about 220,000 clones, roughly 90% of which appear only once. This chain connects TRBV19 to TRBJ1-4; no clear D gene. This clonotype was obtained from a woman between 25 and 40 years old who had recovered from COVID-19. The sequenced sample was PBMCs or T cells enriched from blood (not recorded which). The CDR3 region has the DNA TGTGCCAGTAGTACCTCTGGGAAGGCGGGGAGGGAAAAACTGTTTTTT. Protein: CASSTSGKAGREKLFF.